The 10 T cell receptor beta chains below were found in one sample sequenced in a study of cytomegalovirus exposure and HLA in healthy donors (dated by TCRdb to 2015 to 2018). The receptor library was made with the immunoSEQ multiplex PCR assay. The multiplex PCR relied on a mix of 60 forward primers for TCR Vbeta segments and 13 reverse primers for TCR Jbeta segments. TCRdb carries this immuneACCESS record with in-frame sequences only. Its versions omit some clonotypes, under half of them owing to an unresolved V gene in the studies checked, with the rest unexplained. In all, the sample holds over 150,000 clones, and over 65% of those were seen once. Of the sample, roughly 3% falls within the top ten clones. The sequenced material came from PBMCs. The origin of the receptors is a woman under 40 in good health and CMV-seronegative.

V usage is TRBV19 and J usage is TRBJ1-5, with 9 bases matching TRBD1. Germline V lookup: CDR1 LNHDA, CDR2 SQIVND (reference sequence). V was clipped by 4 bases and J by 9 bases; unmatched bases: 7. The CDR3 has 14 amino acids. CDR3 sequence reads: CASSRGTGSSPQHF. CDR3 nucleotides: TGTGCCAGTAGTAGAGGGACAGGGTCCTCGCCCCAGCATTTT. The full variable domain, its missing parts supplied by reference TRBV19 and TRBJ1-5, is DGGITQSPKYLFRKEGQNVTLSCEQNLNHDAMYWYRQDPGQGLRLIYYSQIVNDFQKGDIAEGYSVSREKKESFPLTVTSAQKNPTAFYLCASSRGTGSSPQHFGDGTRLSIL.

The rearrangement uses TRBV2 and TRBJ2-5; D gene ambiguous. This CDR3 region has 14 residues. Trimming took 5 bases from V and 5 from J, leaving 15 bases between them. CDR1 is SNHLY, CDR2 FYNNEI, per germline. CDR3: CASSLLVGFETQYF. The CDR3 nucleotides are TGTGCCAGCAGTCTCCTAGTCGGCTTTGAGACCCAGTACTTC.

The chain couples TRBV30 to TRBJ1-1, with D hard to call. The CDR3 sequence is 12 residues long. CDR1 and CDR2 (germline): GTSNPN, SVGIG (reference sequence). V was shortened by 2 bases and J by 7 bases, with 11 bases between the two germline ends. CDR3 nucleotide sequence: TGTGCCTGGAGTTCAGTGGGCATTGAAGCTTTCTTT. As protein: CAWSSVGIEAFF.

The chain links TRBV5-1 to TRBJ2-1, with TRBD2 matching 9 bases. Germline CDR1 is SGHRS and CDR2 is YFSETQ. The junction had 2 bases not matched to a gene; V was cut back by 1 base and J by 3 bases. The CDR3 loop spans 15 amino acids. CDR3 loop: CASSLLAGNYNEQFF. The CDR3 nucleotides are TGCGCCAGCAGCTTGCTAGCGGGGAACTACAATGAGCAGTTCTTC.

CDR3 sequence reads: CASSFGQKVDEQYF. The CDR3 nucleotides read TGTGCCAGCAGCTTTGGACAGAAGGTGGACGAGCAGTACTTC. The chain carries TRBV7-9 and TRBJ2-7; D perhaps matches TRBD1 (6 bases). The germline V and J ends were trimmed by 3 bases and 5 bases, with 14 bases remaining between them. Germline lookup yields CDR1 SEHNR and CDR2 FQNEAQ (reference sequence). There are 14 residues in the CDR3.

This clone was observed once. The same CDR3 is also encoded by other DNA sequences in this sample. The genes are TRBV11-3 and TRBJ1-1, with a tentative D call TRBD1 (5 bases). The germline V gene has CDR1 SGHNT and CDR2 YENEEA. The CDR3 runs 14 residues. V gave up 1 base and J gave up 1 base, with 7 bases separating them. DNA of the CDR3: TGTGCCAGCAGCTTAGGGGGGGGGAACACTGAAGCTTTCTTT. This codes for CASSLGGGNTEAFF.

The chain's CDR3 is CASSLTGTRPVNAYNEQFF. The CDR3 nucleotides read TGCGCCAGCAGCCTAACCGGGACAAGACCCGTCAATGCTTACAATGAGCAGTTCTTC. The genes are TRBV5-1 and TRBJ2-1, with TRBD1 as a possible D gene (6 bases). V shed 4 bases and J shed 4 bases, with 27 bases lying between them. This CDR3 comprises 19 residues. Looked up from germline, CDR1 is SGHRS and CDR2 is YFSETQ. The whole variable domain, filled in from reference TRBV5-1 and TRBJ2-1, reads KAGVTQTPRYLIKTRGQQVTLSCSPISGHRSVSWYQQTPGQGLQFLFEYFSETQRNKGNFPGRFSGRQFSNSRSEMNVSTLELGDSALYLCASSLTGTRPVNAYNEQFFGPGTRLTVL.

The chain employs TRBV4-2 and TRBJ2-7, with D maybe TRBD2 (6 bases). The germline V gene has CDR1 LGHNA and CDR2 YNFKEQ. Trimming shortened V by 0 bases and J by 3 bases, and 15 bases separated the two germline ends. CDR3 length: 16 residues. DNA of the CDR3: TGTGCCAGCAGCCAAGAGGAGGGCCAGGCTTACTACGAGCAGTACTTC. This sequence encodes CASSQEEGQAYYEQYF.

The chain uses TRBV5-4 and TRBJ1-1; D may be TRBD1 (6 bases). Per the germline V gene, CDR1 is SGHNT and CDR2 is YYREEE (reference sequence). The V gene lost 4 bases and the J gene lost 2 bases, with 15 bases spanning the gap. The CDR3 extends over 15 amino acids. The CDR3 loop is CASSRGGGTNTEAFF. The DNA of the CDR3 is TGTGCCAGCAGCCGGGGAGGGGGGACCAACACTGAAGCTTTCTTT.

The chain uses TRBV6-1 and TRBJ2-3; the match to TRBD1 covers 8 bases. Germline assignment: CDR1 MNHNS and CDR2 SASEGT. Unmatched junction bases numbered 4, after V lost 5 bases and J lost 0 bases. The CDR3 consists of 15 residues. In DNA, the CDR3 is TGTGCCAGCAGTTCGACAGGGGTTAGCACAGATACGCAGTATTTT. It yields the protein CASSSTGVSTDTQYF.